What follows are 28 T cell receptor beta chains derived from one specimen sequenced in a study of control samples from healthy donors and cancer patients. Clones were sequenced by immunoSEQ multiplex PCR, and TCRdb holds only the in-frame ones, with some missing. The sample includes about 130,000 clones, roughly 84% seen only once; the top ten take roughly 3.4%. Sequenced: blood. These receptors all stem from a man aged 45 to 65 in good health.

The J gene is TRBJ2-3, the V gene TRBV27; D possibly corresponds to TRBD2 (6 bases). The germline CDR1 and CDR2 sequences are MNHEY and SMNVEV (reference sequence). The CDR3 covers 15 residues. The V gene lost 5 bases and the J gene lost 8 bases, with 20 bases spanning the gap. The CDR3 nucleotides are TGTGCCAGCAGTCCCCCAGCGGGCCGGGGAGGTACGCAGTATTTT. This sequence encodes CASSPPAGRGGTQYF.

The count of this clone is one. The chain combines TRBV11-3 with TRBJ1-1; no firm D call. CDR1 and CDR2 (germline): SGHNT, YENEEA. The CDR3 consists of 14 residues. The V gene lost 1 base and the J gene lost 12 bases, with 18 bases spanning the gap. Here the CDR3 DNA reads TGTGCCAGCAGCTTAGGACTTCGGGGAGGTGGGTCTTTCTTT. Translating gives CASSLGLRGGGSFF.

V and J are TRBV5-1 and TRBJ2-7; 10 bases line up with TRBD1. The CDR3 spans 16 residues. J gave up 3 bases and V 1 base, and 7 bases lay outside the gene matches. The germline gives CDR1 SGHRS, CDR2 YFSETQ. CDR3 DNA: TGCGCCAGCAGCTTGAAATTGACAGGGGGCGACTACGAGCAGTACTTC. Encoded protein: CASSLKLTGGDYEQYF. Using reference TRBV5-1 and TRBJ2-7 for the parts outside the CDR3, the full variable domain is KAGVTQTPRYLIKTRGQQVTLSCSPISGHRSVSWYQQTPGQGLQFLFEYFSETQRNKGNFPGRFSGRQFSNSRSEMNVSTLELGDSALYLCASSLKLTGGDYEQYFGPGTRLTVT.

The V and J genes are TRBV7-9 and TRBJ2-5; D is unclear. V gave up 5 bases and J gave up 14 bases, with 15 bases separating them. Germline loops: CDR1 SEHNR, CDR2 FQNEAQ (reference sequence). This CDR3 is built from 11 residues. CDR3 in DNA: TGTGCCAGCAGCACGGACGCCCTAGGATACTTC. This translates into CASSTDALGYF.

The V gene is TRBV7-3, the J gene TRBJ1-1, with 7 bases that match TRBD1. Germline CDR1 and CDR2: SGHTA and FQGTGA. The CDR3 spans 18 residues. Germline trimming cut 7 bases from V and 1 base from J; bases unmatched to any gene: 18. The CDR3 nucleotides are TGTGCCAGCACCCACGGTCGACAGGGCCCAAAAGAGAACACTGAAGCTTTCTTT. Encoded protein: CASTHGRQGPKENTEAFF.

The chain couples TRBV6-5 to TRBJ2-7, with D maybe TRBD1 (6 bases). V shed 6 bases and J shed 6 bases, with 12 bases lying between them. CDR1 and CDR2 from the germline V gene are MNHEY and SVGAGI. The CDR3 is 12 amino acids. The chain's CDR3 is CASRTTGIEQYF. The CDR3 nucleotides read TGTGCCAGCAGAACAACAGGGATCGAGCAGTACTTC.

This clone was seen more than once but under ten times. The CDR3 is CASSSGMGLATETQYF. CDR3 nucleotide sequence: TGTGCCAGCAGCTCGGGGATGGGACTAGCGACGGAGACCCAGTACTTC. The genes are TRBV7-9 and TRBJ2-5; 10 bases match TRBD2. This CDR3 region has 16 residues. Per germline, CDR1 SEHNR and CDR2 FQNEAQ (reference sequence). V gave up 4 bases and J gave up 5 bases; unmatched junction bases: 10.

The rearrangement links TRBV29-1 to TRBJ1-2; 7 nucleotides align to TRBD1. V gave up 4 bases and J gave up 0 bases; unmatched junction bases: 8. This CDR3 contains 15 residues. Germline V CDR1 and CDR2: SQVTM, ANQGSEA. The CDR3 sequence: CSVASRDRTNYGYTF. CDR3 DNA: TGCAGCGTTGCCTCTCGGGACAGAACTAACTATGGCTACACCTTC.

The CDR3 spells CASSSSWGNQPQHF. The CDR3 DNA reads TGTGCCAGCAGCTCCTCGTGGGGGAATCAGCCCCAGCATTTT. V is TRBV7-9 and J is TRBJ1-5; a weak D match, TRBD1 (5 bases). The CDR3 has 14 residues. Trimming removed 4 bases from V and 4 bases from J, with 11 bases in between. CDR1 is SEHNR, CDR2 FQNEAQ, per germline (reference sequence).

The chain has TRBV27 and TRBJ1-6; D perhaps matches TRBD1 (5 bases). The CDR3 has 17 residues. The V end was cut by 4 bases, the J end by 7 bases, with 20 bases between. In germline, CDR1 is MNHEY, CDR2 SMNVEV (reference sequence). The CDR3 loop reads CASSSTLIGAGNSPLHF. CDR3 nucleotides: TGTGCCAGCAGTTCCACCCTTATCGGGGCTGGGAATTCACCCCTCCACTTT.

In DNA form, the CDR3 reads TGTGCCAGCAGTGAAGGGGCGGCGGGCAATCAGCCCCAGCATTTT. Translation gives CASSEGAAGNQPQHF. The chain is built from TRBV6-1 and TRBJ1-5; unclear D gene. CDR3 length equals 15 residues. The V gene lost 1 base and the J gene lost 2 bases, with 9 bases spanning the gap. Germline loops: CDR1 MNHNS, CDR2 SASEGT.

The J gene is TRBJ2-5, the V gene TRBV5-1; 8 bases agree with TRBD1. Germline CDR1 reads SGHRS; CDR2 reads YFSETQ. V lost 5 bases and J lost 2; bases outside the gene matches: 5. The length of the CDR3 is 14 residues. CDR3 sequence (DNA): TGCGCCAGCAGTGTAAGGACAGGGCAAGAGACCCAGTACTTC. It yields the protein CASSVRTGQETQYF. Looking up the rest from reference TRBV5-1 and TRBJ2-5 gives the full variable domain: KAGVTQTPRYLIKTRGQQVTLSCSPISGHRSVSWYQQTPGQGLQFLFEYFSETQRNKGNFPGRFSGRQFSNSRSEMNVSTLELGDSALYLCASSVRTGQETQYFGPGTRLLVL.

This chain links TRBV28 with TRBJ2-7, with 8 bases identical to TRBD1. Trimming took 4 bases from V and 4 from J; bases not matched to a gene: 6. Per the germline V gene, CDR1 is MDHEN and CDR2 is SYDVKM. CDR3 length: 14 residues. The CDR3 coding sequence is TGTGCCAGCAGTTCGGGACAGGCGAGGTACGAGCAGTACTTC. This sequence encodes CASSSGQARYEQYF.

CDR3 coding DNA: TGTGCCAGCAGTAACAACAGGGGGCTGAGCACTGAAGCTTTCTTT. Translating gives CASSNNRGLSTEAFF. This sequence joins TRBV6-5 and TRBJ1-1, with 9 nucleotides matching TRBD1. The CDR3 extends over 15 amino acids. The V segment lost 5 bases and the J segment 4 bases; nucleotides outside the gene matches: 8. The germline V gene has CDR1 MNHEY and CDR2 SVGAGI.

The V gene is TRBV11-2, the J gene TRBJ2-3; TRBD1 agrees at 9 bases. The CDR3 runs 18 residues. CDR1 is SGHAT and CDR2 is FQNNGV in the germline V gene. The ends lost 2 bases at V and 2 bases at J; junction bases unmatched: 11. The CDR3 DNA is TGTGCCAGCAGCTTACTCGGGACAGGGCTGAGGTTCACAGATACGCAGTATTTT. Its protein product is CASSLLGTGLRFTDTQYF. Based on the CDR3 plus reference TRBV11-2 and TRBJ2-3, the full variable domain is EAGVAQSPRYKIIEKRQSVAFWCNPISGHATLYWYQQILGQGPKLLIQFQNNGVVDDSQLPKDRFSAERLKGVDSTLKIQPAKLEDSAVYLCASSLLGTGLRFTDTQYFGPGTRLTVL.

The V call is TRBV4-1, the J call TRBJ2-1, with D perhaps matching TRBD1 (6 bases). V was cut by 3 bases and J by 7 bases, with 10 bases left in between. The germline V gene encodes CDR1 MGHRA and CDR2 YSYEKL. This CDR3 has 13 residues. The CDR3 here is CASSQGAQNEQFF. CDR3 nucleotides: TGCGCCAGCAGCCAGGGGGCGCAGAATGAGCAGTTCTTC.

V and J are TRBV18 and TRBJ2-7; D possibly matches TRBD1 or TRBD2 (5 bases each). There are 13 residues in the CDR3. Trimming left V 4 bases short and J 5 bases short, with 12 bases between. Germline CDR1 and CDR2: KGHSH and LQKENI. The CDR3, as DNA: TGTGCCAGCTCACTCGGGGCAGGACACGAGCAGTACTTC. Translation gives CASSLGAGHEQYF. The full variable domain, completed using reference TRBV18 and TRBJ2-7, is NAGVMQNPRHLVRRRGQEARLRCSPMKGHSHVYWYRQLPEEGLKFMVYLQKENIIDESGMPKERFSAEFPKEGPSILRIQQVVRGDSAAYFCASSLGAGHEQYFGPGTRLTVT.

This chain links TRBV5-4 with TRBJ1-2; 8 bases align to TRBD1. Germline CDR1 and CDR2: SGHNT and YYREEE (reference sequence). The V segment lost 2 bases and the J segment 4 bases; nucleotides outside the gene matches: 7. This CDR3 spans 15 amino acids. The CDR3 reads CASSFGTGGGYGYTF. CDR3 nucleotide sequence: TGTGCCAGCAGCTTTGGGACAGGCGGGGGCTATGGCTACACCTTC.

The J gene is TRBJ2-5, the V gene TRBV6-5, with 9 bases matching TRBD1. The V gene's germline CDR1 is MNHEY and CDR2 SVGAGI. The trim removed 6 bases at V and 5 bases at J, leaving 7 bases unmatched. CDR3 length: 14 residues. The CDR3 DNA follows: TGTGCCAGCAGCGACACAGGGGGCGCGGAGACCCAGTACTTC. It is translated as CASSDTGGAETQYF.

DNA for the CDR3: TGCACCAGCACTCCTCACAGGAGCCTCGGCAATCAGCCCCAGCATTTT. It encodes CTSTPHRSLGNQPQHF. This sequence joins TRBV1 and TRBJ1-5; the table assigns TRBD1, which was not confirmed against the DNA. TRBV1 is a pseudogene. CDR3 length: 16 amino acids.

The V gene is TRBV9, the J gene TRBJ2-3; tentative D call: TRBD2 (7 bases). This CDR3 has 15 amino acids. The germline V gene encodes CDR1 SGDLS and CDR2 YYNGEE. The V end was cut by 5 bases, the J end by 2 bases, with 15 bases between. CDR3 DNA sequence: TGTGCCAGCAGGCCGGGGGGCGGCAACACAGATACGCAGTATTTT. Protein: CASRPGGGNTDTQYF.

The V call is TRBV28, the J call TRBJ1-6, with 8 bases that match TRBD1. Unmatched junction bases numbered 7, after V lost 5 bases and J lost 4 bases. CDR1 is MDHEN, CDR2 SYDVKM, per germline. The CDR3 is made up of 16 amino acids. CDR3 sequence: CASSPGTGSYNSPLHF. CDR3 nucleotide sequence: TGTGCCAGCAGTCCCGGGACAGGCTCATATAATTCACCCCTCCACTTT.

The rearrangement joins TRBV6-5 to TRBJ2-7; D possibly matches TRBD1 or TRBD2 (5 bases each). V was pared by 6 bases and J by 0 bases, with 15 bases between. CDR3 size: 15 residues. CDR1 and CDR2 from the germline V gene are MNHEY and SVGAGI. CDR3 sequence reads: CASRAFEGYSYEQYF. The CDR3 bases are TGTGCCAGCAGGGCGTTTGAGGGGTACTCCTACGAGCAGTACTTC.

Comments on this clone: The junction shows a germline mismatch at one end, possibly a read error. J is TRBJ2-3 and V is TRBV6-5, with 7 bases that match TRBD2. Germline CDR1 and CDR2: MNHEY and SVGAGI. The CDR3 is 12 amino acids. This CDR3 reads CAGSGEVDTQYF. The DNA for the CDR3 is TGTGCCGGCAGCGGGGAGGTAGATACGCAGTATTTT.

J is TRBJ2-3 and V is TRBV19, with TRBD1 matching over 9 bases. CDR1 is LNHDA and CDR2 is SQIVND in the germline V gene (reference sequence). This CDR3 region has 16 residues. Trimming took 7 bases from V and 3 from J; bases not matched to a gene: 11. The CDR3 spells CASTWDRDRETDTQYF. In DNA, the CDR3 is TGTGCCAGTACCTGGGACCGGGACAGGGAAACAGATACGCAGTATTTT. The whole variable domain, filled in from reference TRBV19 and TRBJ2-3, reads DGGITQSPKYLFRKEGQNVTLSCEQNLNHDAMYWYRQDPGQGLRLIYYSQIVNDFQKGDIAEGYSVSREKKESFPLTVTSAQKNPTAFYLCASTWDRDRETDTQYFGPGTRLTVL.

The chain has TRBV27 and TRBJ2-7, with D tentatively TRBD1 or TRBD2 (6 bases each). V dropped 5 bases and J dropped 3 bases, with 14 bases sitting between them. The CDR3 contains 14 residues. Germline values: CDR1 MNHEY, CDR2 SMNVEV (reference sequence). The CDR3 is CASSPSGGLYEQYF. CDR3 DNA sequence: TGTGCCAGCAGTCCATCCGGGGGCCTCTACGAGCAGTACTTC.

This rearrangement joins TRBV30 to TRBJ1-4; D is undetermined. The CDR3 is 12 residues long. Germline lookup yields CDR1 GTSNPN and CDR2 SVGIG (reference sequence). V lost 7 bases, J lost 7 bases, and 13 bases lay in between. In DNA form, the CDR3 reads TGTGCCTTCGGATCCGCGGCTGAAAAACTGTTTTTT. Its translation: CAFGSAAEKLFF.

The chain couples TRBV30 to TRBJ1-1, with TRBD1 as a possible D gene (6 bases). Trimming stripped 1 base from V and 11 bases from J, with 11 bases between. Per the germline V gene, CDR1 is GTSNPN and CDR2 is SVGIG (reference sequence). The CDR3 runs 11 residues. The CDR3, as DNA: TGTGCCTGGAGTGCCTCGAGGGGGGCTTTCTTT. Translating gives CAWSASRGAFF.